Reported below is one T cell receptor (beta chain). These data come from a study of OX40 agonist ivuxolimab in advanced cancers. The data were produced by immunoSEQ multiplex PCR, yet TCRdb's version contains in-frame clones alone and is incomplete. In the table there are about 69,000 clones, approximately 89% of which are singletons. Sequenced material: CD4+ or CD8+ T cells sorted from blood, taken in a trial of the OX40 agonist ivuxolimab. The TCR comes from an adult with an advanced solid tumor such as melanoma, head and neck, liver or kidney cancer.

The DNA of the CDR3 is TGTGCCAGCAGTCCGGGACAGCTGAACACTGAAGCTTTCTTT. It specifies CASSPGQLNTEAFF. The genes are TRBV6-5 and TRBJ1-1; 7 nucleotides match TRBD1. The CDR3 is 14 residues long. The V gene end was trimmed by 5 bases and the J gene end by 0 bases; junction bases not matched to a gene: 3. CDR1 MNHEY and CDR2 SVGAGI come from the germline V gene.